This TCR beta chain comes out of a study of cytomegalovirus exposure and HLA in healthy donors. Germline V gene data show CDR1 as GTSNPN and CDR2 as SVGIG (reference sequence). The CDR3 is 14 residues long. With V trimmed by 2 bases and J by 7 bases, 10 bases remained unmatched. Details on this clone: Its antigen is not known.

Study outcomes and limitations: When analyzed later, the rates of TCR association showed variation by HLA locus, with DRB1 the most and HLA-C the fewest.

The PCR used 60 Vbeta and 13 Jbeta primers. Produced via immunoSEQ multiplex PCR; TCRdb's table is partial and in-frame only. The sample has around 200,000 clones; less than 85% are singletons. This receptor was obtained from a man aged 30 to 39 in good health and CMV-seropositive. The sample consisted of PBMCs. The rearrangement joins TRBV30 to TRBJ2-7; 8 bases agree with TRBD1. CDR3 sequence: CAWSPRGRTREQYF. The DNA of the CDR3 is TGTGCCTGGAGTCCCAGGGGGCGGACCAGGGAGCAGTACTTC.